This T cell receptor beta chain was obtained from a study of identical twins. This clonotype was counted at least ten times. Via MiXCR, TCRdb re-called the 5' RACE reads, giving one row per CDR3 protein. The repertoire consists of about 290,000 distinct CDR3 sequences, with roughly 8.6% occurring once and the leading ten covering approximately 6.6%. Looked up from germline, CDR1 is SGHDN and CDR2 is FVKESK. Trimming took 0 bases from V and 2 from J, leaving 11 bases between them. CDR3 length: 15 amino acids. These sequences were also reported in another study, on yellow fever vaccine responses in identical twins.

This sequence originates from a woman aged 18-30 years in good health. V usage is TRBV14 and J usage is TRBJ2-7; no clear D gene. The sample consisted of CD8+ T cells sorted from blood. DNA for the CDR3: TGTGCCAGCAGCCAAGATCCCCGGACGCCCTACGAGCAGTACTTC. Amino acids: CASSQDPRTPYEQYF.